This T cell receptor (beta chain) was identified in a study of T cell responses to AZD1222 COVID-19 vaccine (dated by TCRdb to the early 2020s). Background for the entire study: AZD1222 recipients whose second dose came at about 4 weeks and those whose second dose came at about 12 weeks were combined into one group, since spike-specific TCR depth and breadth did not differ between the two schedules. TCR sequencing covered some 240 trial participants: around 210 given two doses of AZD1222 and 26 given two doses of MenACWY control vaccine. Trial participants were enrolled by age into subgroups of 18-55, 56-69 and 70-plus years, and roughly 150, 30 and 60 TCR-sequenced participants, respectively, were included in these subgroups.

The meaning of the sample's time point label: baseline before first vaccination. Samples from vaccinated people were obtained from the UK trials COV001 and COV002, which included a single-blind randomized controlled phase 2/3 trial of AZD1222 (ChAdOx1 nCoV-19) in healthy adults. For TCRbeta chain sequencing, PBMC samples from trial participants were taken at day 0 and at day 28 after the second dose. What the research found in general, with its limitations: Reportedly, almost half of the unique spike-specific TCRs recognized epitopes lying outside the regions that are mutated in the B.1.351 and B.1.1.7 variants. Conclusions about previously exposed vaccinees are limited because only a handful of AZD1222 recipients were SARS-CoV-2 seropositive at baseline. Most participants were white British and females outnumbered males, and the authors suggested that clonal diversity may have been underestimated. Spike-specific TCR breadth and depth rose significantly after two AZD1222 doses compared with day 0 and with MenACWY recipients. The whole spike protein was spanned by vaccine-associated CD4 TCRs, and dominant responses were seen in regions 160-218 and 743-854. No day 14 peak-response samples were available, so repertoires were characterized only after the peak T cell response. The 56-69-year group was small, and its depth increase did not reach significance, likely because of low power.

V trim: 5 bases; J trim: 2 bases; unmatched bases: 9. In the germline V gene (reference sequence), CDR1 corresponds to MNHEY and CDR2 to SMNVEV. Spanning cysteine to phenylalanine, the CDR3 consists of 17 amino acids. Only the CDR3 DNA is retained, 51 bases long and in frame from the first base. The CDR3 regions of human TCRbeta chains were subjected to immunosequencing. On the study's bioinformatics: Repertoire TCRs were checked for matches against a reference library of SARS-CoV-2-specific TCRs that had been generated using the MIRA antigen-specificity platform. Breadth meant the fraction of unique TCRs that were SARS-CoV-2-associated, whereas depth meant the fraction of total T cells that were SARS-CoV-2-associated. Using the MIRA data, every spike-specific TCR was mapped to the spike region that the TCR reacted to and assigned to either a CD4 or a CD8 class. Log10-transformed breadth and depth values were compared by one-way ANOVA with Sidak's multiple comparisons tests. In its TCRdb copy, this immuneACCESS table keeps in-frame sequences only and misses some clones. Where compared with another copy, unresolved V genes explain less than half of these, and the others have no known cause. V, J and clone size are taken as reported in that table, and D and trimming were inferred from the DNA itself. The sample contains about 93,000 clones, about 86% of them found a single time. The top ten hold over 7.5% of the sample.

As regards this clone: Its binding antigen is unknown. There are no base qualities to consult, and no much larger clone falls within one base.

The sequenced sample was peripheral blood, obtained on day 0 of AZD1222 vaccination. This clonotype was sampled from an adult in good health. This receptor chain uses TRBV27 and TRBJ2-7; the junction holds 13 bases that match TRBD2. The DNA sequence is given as TGTGCCAGCAGTCTGCCGGGACTAGCGGGGATCCCCTACGAGCAGTACTTC. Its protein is CASSLPGLAGIPYEQYF.